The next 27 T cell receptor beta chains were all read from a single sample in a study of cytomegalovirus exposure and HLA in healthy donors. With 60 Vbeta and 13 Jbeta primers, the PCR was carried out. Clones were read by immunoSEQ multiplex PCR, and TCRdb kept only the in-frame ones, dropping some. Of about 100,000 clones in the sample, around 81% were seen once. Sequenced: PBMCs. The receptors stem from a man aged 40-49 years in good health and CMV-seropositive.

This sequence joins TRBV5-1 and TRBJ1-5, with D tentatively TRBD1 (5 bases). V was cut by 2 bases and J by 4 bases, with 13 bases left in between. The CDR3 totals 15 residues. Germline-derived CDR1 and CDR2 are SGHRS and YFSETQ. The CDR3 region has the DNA TGCGCCAGCAGCTTAAGTTCGGGGGGAAATCAGCCCCAGCATTTT. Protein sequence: CASSLSSGGNQPQHF.

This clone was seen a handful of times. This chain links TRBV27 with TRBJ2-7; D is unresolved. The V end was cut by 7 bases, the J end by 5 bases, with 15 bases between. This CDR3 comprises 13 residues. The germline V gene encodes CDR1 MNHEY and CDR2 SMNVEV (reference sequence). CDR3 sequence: CASMRLGPNEQYF. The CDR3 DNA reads TGTGCCAGCATGCGGCTAGGCCCCAACGAGCAGTACTTC.

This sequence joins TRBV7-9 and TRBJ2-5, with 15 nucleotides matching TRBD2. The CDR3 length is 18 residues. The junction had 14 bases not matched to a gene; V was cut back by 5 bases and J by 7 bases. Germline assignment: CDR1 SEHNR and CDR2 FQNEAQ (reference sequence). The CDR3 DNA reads TGTGCCAGCAGCCCGGGACTAGCGGGGGGCCGGAGGACCGGGACCCAGTACTTC. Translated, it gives CASSPGLAGGRRTGTQYF.

The chain's CDR3 is CASRAKSGYSGNTIYF. The CDR3 DNA follows: TGTGCCAGCAGGGCAAAATCAGGCTACTCTGGAAACACCATATATTTT. J is TRBJ1-3 and V is TRBV7-8; D is unclear. The CDR3 loop spans 16 amino acids. Per the germline V gene, CDR1 is SGHVS and CDR2 is FQNEAQ. V gave up 6 bases and J gave up 0 bases, with 15 bases separating them.

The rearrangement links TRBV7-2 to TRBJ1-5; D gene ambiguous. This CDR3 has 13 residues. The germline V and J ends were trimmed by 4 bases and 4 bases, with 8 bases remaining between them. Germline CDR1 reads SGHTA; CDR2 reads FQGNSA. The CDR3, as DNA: TGTGCCAGCAGCTCCTACAGAAATCAGCCCCAGCATTTT. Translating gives CASSSYRNQPQHF.

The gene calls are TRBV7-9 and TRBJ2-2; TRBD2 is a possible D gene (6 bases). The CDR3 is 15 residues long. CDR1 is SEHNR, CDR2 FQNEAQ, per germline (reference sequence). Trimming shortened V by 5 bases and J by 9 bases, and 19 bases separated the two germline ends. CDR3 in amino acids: CASSKAGDSLRELFF. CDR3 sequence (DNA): TGTGCCAGCAGCAAAGCGGGTGACAGTCTCCGGGAGCTGTTTTTT.

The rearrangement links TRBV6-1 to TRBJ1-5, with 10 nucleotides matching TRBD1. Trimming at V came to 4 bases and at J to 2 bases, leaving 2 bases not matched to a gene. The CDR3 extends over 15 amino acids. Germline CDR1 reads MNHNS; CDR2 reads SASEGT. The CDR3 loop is CASSGGTGGNQPQHF. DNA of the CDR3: TGTGCCAGCAGTGGAGGGACAGGGGGCAATCAGCCCCAGCATTTT.

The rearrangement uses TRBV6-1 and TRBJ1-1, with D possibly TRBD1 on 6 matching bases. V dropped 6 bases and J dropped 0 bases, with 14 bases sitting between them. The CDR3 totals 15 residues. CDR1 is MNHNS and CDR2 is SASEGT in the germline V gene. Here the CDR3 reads CASRGFTGLNTEAFF. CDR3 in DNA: TGTGCCAGCAGAGGTTTTACAGGGTTGAACACTGAAGCTTTCTTT.

CDR3 sequence reads: CASSWSGPGNTIYF. The DNA of the CDR3 is TGTGCCAGCAGTTGGTCAGGGCCTGGAAACACCATATATTTT. V and J are TRBV28 and TRBJ1-3; the D gene is possibly TRBD1 (5 bases). The CDR3 sequence is 14 residues long. CDR1 MDHEN and CDR2 SYDVKM come from the germline V gene. The V end lost 4 bases, the J end lost 2 bases, and 9 bases lay between the germline ends.

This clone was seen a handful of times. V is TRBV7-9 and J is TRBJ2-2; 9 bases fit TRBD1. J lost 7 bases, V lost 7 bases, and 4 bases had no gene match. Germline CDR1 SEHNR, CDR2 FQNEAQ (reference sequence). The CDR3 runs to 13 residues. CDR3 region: CASTGQGGGELFF. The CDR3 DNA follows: TGTGCCAGCACGGGACAGGGTGGCGGGGAGCTGTTTTTT.

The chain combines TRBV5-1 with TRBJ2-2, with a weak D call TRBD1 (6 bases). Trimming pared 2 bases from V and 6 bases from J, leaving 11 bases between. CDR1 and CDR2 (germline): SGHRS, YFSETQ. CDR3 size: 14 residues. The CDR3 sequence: CASSLQGTAGELFF. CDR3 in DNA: TGCGCCAGCAGCTTACAGGGAACGGCCGGGGAGCTGTTTTTT. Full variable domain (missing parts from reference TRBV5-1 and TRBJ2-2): KAGVTQTPRYLIKTRGQQVTLSCSPISGHRSVSWYQQTPGQGLQFLFEYFSETQRNKGNFPGRFSGRQFSNSRSEMNVSTLELGDSALYLCASSLQGTAGELFFGEGSRLTVL.

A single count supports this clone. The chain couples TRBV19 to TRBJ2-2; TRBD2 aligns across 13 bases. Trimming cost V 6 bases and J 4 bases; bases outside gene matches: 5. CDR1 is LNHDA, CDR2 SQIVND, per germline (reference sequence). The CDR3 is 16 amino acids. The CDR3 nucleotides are TGTGCCAGTAGGCCCGGACTAGCGGGGGTCACCGGGGAGCTGTTTTTT. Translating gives CASRPGLAGVTGELFF.

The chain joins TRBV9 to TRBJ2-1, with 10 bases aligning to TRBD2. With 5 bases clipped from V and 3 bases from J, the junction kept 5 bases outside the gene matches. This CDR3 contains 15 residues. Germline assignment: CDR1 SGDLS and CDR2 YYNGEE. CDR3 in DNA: TGTGCCAGCAGTGAAGAGCGGGGGGGCTACAATGAGCAGTTCTTC. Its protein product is CASSEERGGYNEQFF.

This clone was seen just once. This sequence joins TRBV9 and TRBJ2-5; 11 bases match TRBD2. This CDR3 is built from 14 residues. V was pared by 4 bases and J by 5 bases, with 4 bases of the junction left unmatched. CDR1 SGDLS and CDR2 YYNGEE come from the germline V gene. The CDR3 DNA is TGTGCCAGCAGCTCTAGCGGGGGGTTGGAGACCCAGTACTTC. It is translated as CASSSSGGLETQYF. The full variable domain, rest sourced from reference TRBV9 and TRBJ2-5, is DSGVTQTPKHLITATGQRVTLRCSPRSGDLSVYWYQQSLDQGLQFLIQYYNGEERAKGNILERFSAQQFPDLHSELNLSSLELGDSALYFCASSSSGGLETQYFGPGTRLLVL.

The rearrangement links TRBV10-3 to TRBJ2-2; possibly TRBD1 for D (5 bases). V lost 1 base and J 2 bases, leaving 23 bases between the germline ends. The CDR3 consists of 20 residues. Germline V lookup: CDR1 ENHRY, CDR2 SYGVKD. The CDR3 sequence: CAISEFWPSRDSQNTGELFF. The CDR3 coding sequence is TGTGCCATCAGTGAGTTTTGGCCGAGTCGCGACAGTCAAAACACCGGGGAGCTGTTTTTT.

The DNA for the CDR3 is TGCGCCAGCAGCTTGATGGGGGGGAATCAGCCCCAGCATTTT. It yields the protein CASSLMGGNQPQHF. The rearrangement links TRBV5-1 to TRBJ1-5, with D maybe TRBD1 (5 bases). Germline values: CDR1 SGHRS, CDR2 YFSETQ. There are 14 residues in the CDR3. Deletions cut 1 base from V and 4 bases from J, with 9 bases between.

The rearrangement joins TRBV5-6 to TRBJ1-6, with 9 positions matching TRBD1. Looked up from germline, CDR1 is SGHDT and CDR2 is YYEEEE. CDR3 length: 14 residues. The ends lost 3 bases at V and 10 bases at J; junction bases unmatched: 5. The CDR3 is CASSWGQGGSPLHF. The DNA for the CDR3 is TGTGCCAGCAGCTGGGGACAGGGTGGGTCACCCCTCCACTTT.

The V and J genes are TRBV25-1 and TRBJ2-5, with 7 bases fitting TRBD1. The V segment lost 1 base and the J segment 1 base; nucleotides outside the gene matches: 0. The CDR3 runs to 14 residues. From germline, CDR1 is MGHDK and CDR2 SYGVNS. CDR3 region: CASSEWDSQETQYF. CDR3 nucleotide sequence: TGTGCCAGCAGTGAATGGGACAGCCAAGAGACCCAGTACTTC.

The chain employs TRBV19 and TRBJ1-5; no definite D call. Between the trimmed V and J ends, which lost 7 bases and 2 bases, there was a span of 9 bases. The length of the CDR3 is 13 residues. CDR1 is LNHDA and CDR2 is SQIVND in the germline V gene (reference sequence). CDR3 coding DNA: TGTGCCAGTACCCCGGGAGGCAATCAGCCCCAGCATTTT. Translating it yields CASTPGGNQPQHF.

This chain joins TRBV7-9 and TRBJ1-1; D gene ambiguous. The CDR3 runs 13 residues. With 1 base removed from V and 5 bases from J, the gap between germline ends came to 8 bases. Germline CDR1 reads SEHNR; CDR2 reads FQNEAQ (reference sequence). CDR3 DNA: TGTGCCAGCAGCTTAGAGGAAGCGACTGAAGCTTTCTTT. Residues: CASSLEEATEAFF. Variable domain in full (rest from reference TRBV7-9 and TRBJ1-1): DTGVSQNPRHKITKRGQNVTFRCDPISEHNRLYWYRQTLGQGPEFLTYFQNEAQLEKSRLLSDRFSAERPKGSFSTLEIQRTEQGDSAMYLCASSLEEATEAFFGQGTRLTVV.

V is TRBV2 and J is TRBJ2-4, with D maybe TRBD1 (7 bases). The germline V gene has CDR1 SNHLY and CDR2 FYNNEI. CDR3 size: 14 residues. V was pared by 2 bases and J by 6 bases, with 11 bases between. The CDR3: CASSERQGGNIQYF. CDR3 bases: TGTGCCAGCAGTGAAAGGCAGGGGGGAAACATTCAGTACTTC.

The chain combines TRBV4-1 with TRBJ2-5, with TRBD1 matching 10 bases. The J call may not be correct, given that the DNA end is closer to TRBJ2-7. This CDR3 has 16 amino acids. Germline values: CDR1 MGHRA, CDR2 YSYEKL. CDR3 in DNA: TGCGCCAGCAGCCAACCCGGGACAGGGGTCTCCTACGAGCAGTACTTC. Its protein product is CASSQPGTGVSYEQYF.

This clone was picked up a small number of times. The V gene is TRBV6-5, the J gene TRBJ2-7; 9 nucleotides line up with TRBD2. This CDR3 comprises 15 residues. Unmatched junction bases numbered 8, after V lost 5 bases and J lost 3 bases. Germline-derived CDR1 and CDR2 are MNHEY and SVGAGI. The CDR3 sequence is CASSPAASGNYEQYF. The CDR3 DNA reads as TGTGCCAGCAGTCCCGCAGCTAGCGGGAACTACGAGCAGTACTTC.

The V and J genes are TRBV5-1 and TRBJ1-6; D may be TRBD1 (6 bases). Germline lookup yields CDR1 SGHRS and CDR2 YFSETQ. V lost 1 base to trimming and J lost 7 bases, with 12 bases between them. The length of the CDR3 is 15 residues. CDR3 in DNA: TGCGCCAGCAGCTTGAACAGGGTGGAAAATTCACCCCTCCACTTT. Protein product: CASSLNRVENSPLHF.

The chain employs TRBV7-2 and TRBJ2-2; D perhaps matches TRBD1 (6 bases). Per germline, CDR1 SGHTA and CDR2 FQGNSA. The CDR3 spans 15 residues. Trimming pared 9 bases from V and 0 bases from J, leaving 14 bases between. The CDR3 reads CASPLTGPNTGELFF. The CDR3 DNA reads TGTGCCAGTCCGTTGACAGGACCGAACACCGGGGAGCTGTTTTTT.

The CDR3 DNA sequence: TGTGCCAGCAGTTTAAGCGGTCGGGGGTTGAACACTGAAGCTTTCTTT. This sequence encodes CASSLSGRGLNTEAFF. The gene calls are TRBV27 and TRBJ1-1; D perhaps matches TRBD1 (5 bases). V was trimmed by 2 bases and J by 0 bases, leaving 13 bases between them. The CDR3 has 16 residues. Germline loops: CDR1 MNHEY, CDR2 SMNVEV (reference sequence).

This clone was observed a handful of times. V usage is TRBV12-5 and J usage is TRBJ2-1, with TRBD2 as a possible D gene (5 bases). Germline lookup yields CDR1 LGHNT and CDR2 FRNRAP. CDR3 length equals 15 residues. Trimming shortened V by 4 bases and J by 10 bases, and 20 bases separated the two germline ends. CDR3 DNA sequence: TGTGCTAGTGGTTGGGTACGAGGGCTTGGCAACGAGCAGTTCTTC. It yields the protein CASGWVRGLGNEQFF.